This T cell receptor (beta chain) was sequenced during a study of T cell responses to AZD1222 COVID-19 vaccine. Points from the study as a whole: There were repertoire samples only from the period after the peak T cell response. Baseline seropositivity occurred in only 5 or 6 AZD1222 recipients. Donors were largely white British and mainly female; clonal diversity was possibly underestimated.

The CDR3 spans 14 residues. Germline lookup yields CDR1 LNHDA and CDR2 SQIVND (reference sequence). V lost 3 bases and J lost 0, with 5 bases in between. TCRdb's table, derived via immunoSEQ multiplex PCR, lists solely in-frame clones and lacks some. Here the sample spans over 150,000 clones, about nine tenths being singletons. As for this clone: The antigen remains unidentified.

V gene TRBV19 combines with J gene TRBJ2-2; D not resolved. The TCR originated in an adult in good health. The sequences come from peripheral blood, collected on day 0 of AZD1222 vaccination. The DNA for the CDR3 is TGTGCCAGTAGTATGACGGCGAACACCGGGGAGCTGTTTTTT. Protein product: CASSMTANTGELFF.